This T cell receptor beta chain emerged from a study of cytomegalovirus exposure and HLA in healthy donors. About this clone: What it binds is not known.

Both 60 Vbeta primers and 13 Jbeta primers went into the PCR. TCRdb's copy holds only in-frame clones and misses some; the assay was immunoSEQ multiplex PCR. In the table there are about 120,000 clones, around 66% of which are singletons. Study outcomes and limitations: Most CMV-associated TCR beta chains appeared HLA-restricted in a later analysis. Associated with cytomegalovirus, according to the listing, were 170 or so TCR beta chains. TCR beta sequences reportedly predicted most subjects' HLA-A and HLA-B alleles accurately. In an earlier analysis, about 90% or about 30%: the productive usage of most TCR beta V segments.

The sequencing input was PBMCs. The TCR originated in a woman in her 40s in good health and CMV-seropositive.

The CDR3: CASSLVAGTESYEQYF. In DNA, the CDR3 is TGTGCCAGCAGCTTAGTCGCCGGGACAGAGTCCTACGAGCAGTACTTC. This chain joins TRBV11-2 and TRBJ2-7; 7 bases are shared with TRBD1. Germline V gene data show CDR1 as SGHAT and CDR2 as FQNNGV. Unmatched junction bases numbered 7, after V lost 1 base and J lost 1 base. The CDR3 loop spans 16 amino acids.